Shown below are 30 T cell receptor beta chains from a single sample sequenced in a study of siplizumab effects on memory and regulatory T cells (dated by TCRdb to 2018 to 2020). The library was produced with the immunoSEQ multiplex PCR assay. The clones in this table, taken by TCRdb from immuneACCESS, are in-frame only. Not every clone is retained; where verified, under half of the shortfall comes from an unresolved V gene, and the cause of the rest is unknown. The sample contains 100,000 or so clones, around 90% of them found a single time. Clones ranked in the top ten supply around 12% of the sample. The sequencing input was non-Treg CD4+ T cells sorted from blood. The cell subset or site label for this specimen denotes: FACS-sorted unstimulated CD4+ non-regulatory T cells. These receptors came from a human donor in good health.

This clone was seen just once. The chain recombines TRBV19 with TRBJ1-2, with D perhaps TRBD1 (5 bases). The CDR3 has 13 amino acids. Trimming left V 8 bases short and J 4 bases short, with 14 bases between. Per germline, CDR1 LNHDA and CDR2 SQIVND (reference sequence). CDR3 sequence: CASHKPGPYGYTF. The CDR3 nucleotides are TGTGCCAGTCATAAGCCGGGGCCCTATGGCTACACCTTC.

This clone occurred once. The chain couples TRBV7-3 to TRBJ2-3; D is undetermined. Per the germline V gene, CDR1 is SGHTA and CDR2 is FQGTGA. V lost 0 bases and J lost 6, with 7 bases in between. The CDR3 loop spans 13 amino acids. CDR3 protein: CASSLTTGDTQYF. CDR3 nucleotide sequence: TGTGCCAGCAGCTTAACGACGGGTGATACGCAGTATTTT. Filled out from reference TRBV7-3 and TRBJ2-3, the complete variable domain reads GAGVSQTPSNKVTEKGKYVELRCDPISGHTALYWYRQSLGQGPEFLIYFQGTGAADDSGLPNDRFFAVRPEGSVSTLKIQRTERGDSAVYLCASSLTTGDTQYFGPGTRLTVL.

The V gene is TRBV29-1, the J gene TRBJ2-2, with no clear D. V dropped 5 bases and J dropped 8 bases, with 12 bases sitting between them. The length of the CDR3 is 12 residues. Germline assignment: CDR1 SQVTM and CDR2 ANQGSEA. The DNA of the CDR3 is TGCAGCGTTTCCCCTACGGCGGGGGAGCTGTTTTTT. This translates into CSVSPTAGELFF.

The chain joins TRBV28 to TRBJ2-5; 8 bases line up with TRBD2. The germline V gene encodes CDR1 MDHEN and CDR2 SYDVKM. The CDR3 contains 14 residues. V lost 7 bases to trimming and J lost 7 bases; unmatched junction nucleotides: 11. The CDR3 is CASTKTSAWGTQYF. CDR3 DNA: TGTGCCAGCACCAAGACTAGCGCTTGGGGGACCCAGTACTTC.

The chain uses TRBV30 and TRBJ1-5; D is uncertain. The CDR3 has 14 amino acids. Germline CDR1 GTSNPN, CDR2 SVGIG (reference sequence). The ends were cut back, 0 bases at V and 4 bases at J, with 10 bases in the middle. The CDR3 reads CAWSVWTENQPQHF. The CDR3 region has the DNA TGTGCCTGGAGTGTGTGGACGGAAAATCAGCCCCAGCATTTT.

The chain recombines TRBV7-2 with TRBJ2-7; D not certain. Germline-derived CDR1 and CDR2 are SGHTA and FQGNSA. Trimming left V 3 bases short and J 5 bases short, with 11 bases between. CDR3 length equals 13 residues. The CDR3 DNA follows: TGTGCCAGCAGCTTCATTCGCCTCCACGAGCAGTACTTC. It translates to CASSFIRLHEQYF.

This clone has just a few counts. This rearrangement joins TRBV10-3 to TRBJ2-1; 9 nucleotides align to TRBD1. Germline CDR1 and CDR2: ENHRY and SYGVKD. CDR3 length: 15 amino acids. V lost 3 bases, J lost 14 bases, and 14 bases stayed unmatched. CDR3 loop: CAISDPGTGFDGKFF. The DNA for the CDR3 is TGTGCCATCAGTGACCCGGGGACAGGGTTCGATGGGAAGTTCTTC.

Here the CDR3 DNA reads TGTGCCAGCACCACCCCTAGCGGGAGTGCAGATACGCAGTATTTT. It is translated as CASTTPSGSADTQYF. V and J are TRBV28 and TRBJ2-3; TRBD2 aligns across 10 bases. The V and J ends lost 7 bases and 4 bases, in that order; junction bases with no gene match: 8. This CDR3 has 15 amino acids. Germline values: CDR1 MDHEN, CDR2 SYDVKM.

The CDR3 DNA follows: TGTGCCAGCAGTACGAATTATGGCACAGATACGCAGTATTTT. Protein: CASSTNYGTDTQYF. The chain couples TRBV6-5 to TRBJ2-3; D is unresolved. CDR1 and CDR2 (germline): MNHEY, SVGAGI. The V end lost 5 bases, the J end lost 1 base, and 10 bases lay between the germline ends. This CDR3 contains 14 residues.

The chain recombines TRBV18 with TRBJ1-5; possibly TRBD1 for D (5 bases). Germline values: CDR1 KGHSH, CDR2 LQKENI. Trimming removed 4 bases at V and 6 bases at J, with 7 bases between. The CDR3 loop spans 12 amino acids. CDR3 amino acids: CASSRGAQPQHF. The DNA for the CDR3 is TGTGCCAGCTCACGTGGGGCTCAGCCCCAGCATTTT.

The chain employs TRBV6-5 and TRBJ1-2; D gene ambiguous. The CDR3 has 13 amino acids. Germline lookup yields CDR1 MNHEY and CDR2 SVGAGI. V was shortened by 6 bases and J by 8 bases, with 16 bases between the two germline ends. The CDR3 bases are TGTGCCAGCAGCCCGGACCCGAGCAGGGGCTACACCTTC. Residues: CASSPDPSRGYTF.

The rearrangement links TRBV20-1 to TRBJ2-5, with D perhaps matching TRBD2 (6 bases). The CDR3 runs 11 residues. Germline CDR1 is DFQATT and CDR2 is SNEGSKA (reference sequence). CDR3 amino acids: CSGGIQETQYF. The CDR3 coding sequence is TGCTCGGGCGGGATACAAGAGACCCAGTACTTC.

This clone was counted only a few times. The chain employs TRBV4-1 and TRBJ2-5; 11 bases match TRBD2. There are 15 residues in the CDR3. The germline V gene encodes CDR1 MGHRA and CDR2 YSYEKL. V lost 1 base and J lost 3; bases outside the gene matches: 1. The CDR3 is CASSQVGLAEETQYF. The CDR3 coding sequence is TGCGCCAGCAGCCAAGTGGGACTAGCGGAAGAGACCCAGTACTTC.

The rearrangement joins TRBV2 to TRBJ1-2; possibly TRBD1 for D (5 bases). The length of the CDR3 is 13 residues. V lost 8 bases and J lost 0, with 10 bases in between. The germline V gene encodes CDR1 SNHLY and CDR2 FYNNEI. In DNA form, the CDR3 reads TGTGCCAGCGAGCCGGGACCTAACTATGGCTACACCTTC. As protein: CASEPGPNYGYTF.

The chain couples TRBV5-5 to TRBJ2-5, with 16 bases lining up with TRBD2. The CDR3 length is 19 residues. The germline V gene has CDR1 SGHKS and CDR2 YYEKEE (reference sequence). Trimming cost V 4 bases and J 4 bases; bases outside gene matches: 13. The CDR3 region has the DNA TGTGCCAGCAGCCCCAAGGGACTAGCGGGAGGGCCTCCCGGAGAGACCCAGTACTTC. The encoded protein is CASSPKGLAGGPPGETQYF. Together with reference TRBV5-5 and TRBJ2-5, the CDR3 gives the full variable domain: DAGVTQSPTHLIKTRGQQVTLRCSPISGHKSVSWYQQVLGQGPQFIFQYYEKEERGRGNFPDRFSARQFPNYSSELNVNALLLGDSALYLCASSPKGLAGGPPGETQYFGPGTRLLVL.

The chain has TRBV11-3 and TRBJ2-7; D remains ambiguous. This CDR3 contains 13 residues. V was clipped by 4 bases and J by 7 bases, with 14 bases between them. The germline V gene has CDR1 SGHNT and CDR2 YENEEA. This CDR3 reads CASSSPPLDEQYF. DNA for the CDR3: TGTGCCAGCAGCTCACCCCCCTTGGATGAGCAGTACTTC. The variable domain in full, with the rest retrieved from reference TRBV11-3 and TRBJ2-7, is EAGVVQSPRYKIIEKKQPVAFWCNPISGHNTLYWYLQNLGQGPELLIRYENEEAVDDSQLPKDRFSAERLKGVDSTLKIQPAELGDSAVYLCASSSPPLDEQYFGPGTRLTVT.

This chain joins TRBV7-8 and TRBJ2-2; tentatively, D is TRBD2 (5 bases). The CDR3 runs to 14 residues. V dropped 0 bases and J dropped 14 bases, with 16 bases sitting between them. Germline V gene lookup returns CDR1 SGHVS and CDR2 FQNEAQ. CDR3 in DNA: TGTGCCAGCAGCTTAGCGCGGGTCTGGAAATACCTGTTTTTT. This translates into CASSLARVWKYLFF.

The rearrangement links TRBV29-1 to TRBJ2-7; 8 positions agree with TRBD2. J lost 6 bases, V lost 7 bases, and 11 bases had no gene match. Germline loops: CDR1 SQVTM, CDR2 ANQGSEA. The length of the CDR3 is 13 residues. In DNA form, the CDR3 reads TGCAGCGGGGGCCTAGCGGGCTCATCCGAGCAGTACTTC. Its translation: CSGGLAGSSEQYF.

V gene TRBV11-1 combines with J gene TRBJ2-1; 7 positions match TRBD1. V lost 8 bases and J lost 3; bases outside the gene matches: 7. Germline lookup yields CDR1 SGHAT and CDR2 FQDESV (reference sequence). This CDR3 spans 14 amino acids. The CDR3 DNA reads as TGTGCCAGCGGGTCGGACAGGAACTACAATGAGCAGTTCTTC. The encoded protein is CASGSDRNYNEQFF.

V is TRBV9 and J is TRBJ2-2; 9 bases line up with TRBD2. This CDR3 has 18 residues. Germline CDR1 SGDLS, CDR2 YYNGEE. V dropped 3 bases and J dropped 3; count of bases not matched to a gene: 12. The CDR3 is CASSADGGTSLYTGELFF. CDR3 bases: TGTGCCAGCAGCGCGGACGGGGGGACTAGCCTATACACCGGGGAGCTGTTTTTT.

The CDR3 coding sequence is TGTGCCAGCAGCCCGAGGCTAGCTCAAGAGACCCAGTACTTC. Protein sequence: CASSPRLAQETQYF. The J gene is TRBJ2-5, the V gene TRBV7-6, with D tentatively TRBD2 (5 bases). With 5 bases removed from V and 2 bases from J, the gap between germline ends came to 12 bases. CDR3 length: 14 amino acids. Germline CDR1 and CDR2: SGHVS and FNYEAQ. Full variable domain (outside the CDR3, taken from reference TRBV7-6 and TRBJ2-5): GAGVSQSPRYKVTKRGQDVALRCDPISGHVSLYWYRQALGQGPEFLTYFNYEAQQDKSGLPNDRFSAERPEGSISTLTIQRTEQRDSAMYRCASSPRLAQETQYFGPGTRLLVL.

The gene calls are TRBV9 and TRBJ2-7; D might be TRBD1 or TRBD2, each matching 5 bases. CDR1 is SGDLS and CDR2 is YYNGEE in the germline V gene. V dropped 0 bases and J dropped 5 bases, with 12 bases sitting between them. The CDR3 has 14 amino acids. CDR3 loop: CASSVGPRENEQYF. CDR3 bases: TGTGCCAGCAGCGTAGGGCCCAGGGAGAACGAGCAGTACTTC.

The CDR3, as DNA: TGTGCCAGCAGGCCCCCCCTCAGGGCCCCCTCTGGAAACACCATATATTTT. It is translated as CASRPPLRAPSGNTIYF. V gene TRBV2 combines with J gene TRBJ1-3; a weak D match, TRBD1 (5 bases). V was pared by 6 bases and J by 0 bases, with 18 bases between. The CDR3 runs to 17 residues. Germline V gene lookup returns CDR1 SNHLY and CDR2 FYNNEI.

This clone was counted once. CDR3: CASSARGQETQYF. In DNA, the CDR3 is TGTGCCAGCAGCGCACGCGGCCAAGAGACCCAGTACTTC. The chain uses TRBV13 and TRBJ2-5; D is unresolved. CDR1 PRHDT and CDR2 FYEKMQ come from the germline V gene (reference sequence). The germline V and J ends were trimmed by 5 bases and 1 base, with 8 bases remaining between them. The CDR3 runs to 13 residues.

This clone came up a few times. V and J are TRBV5-6 and TRBJ2-4; TRBD2 aligns across 7 bases. The ends lost 4 bases at V and 1 base at J; junction bases unmatched: 5. CDR3 length: 15 residues. CDR1 and CDR2 from the germline V gene are SGHDT and YYEEEE. The DNA of the CDR3 is TGTGCCAGCAGCCTCACTAGCGACGCCAAAAACATTCAGTACTTC. Protein product: CASSLTSDAKNIQYF.

Only one count was recorded for this clone. CDR3 protein: CASRTPGRTATEAFF. CDR3 nucleotide sequence: TGTGCCAGCAGGACTCCCGGGAGAACTGCCACTGAAGCTTTCTTT. This chain joins TRBV6-6 and TRBJ1-1; D not resolved. CDR3 size: 15 residues. Germline V CDR1 and CDR2: MNHNY, SVGAGI (reference sequence). V lost 6 bases to trimming and J lost 4 bases, with 18 bases between them.

J is TRBJ2-1 and V is TRBV6-5, with D maybe TRBD2 (6 bases). The germline V gene has CDR1 MNHEY and CDR2 SVGAGI. This CDR3 has 13 amino acids. Between the trimmed V and J ends, which lost 6 bases and 4 bases, there was a span of 10 bases. This CDR3 is CASRLADYNEQFF. The DNA of the CDR3 is TGTGCCAGCAGATTAGCGGATTACAATGAGCAGTTCTTC.

This chain uses TRBV19 with TRBJ1-5, with TRBD1 identical over 8 bases. The CDR3 sequence is 17 residues long. The V gene's germline CDR1 is LNHDA and CDR2 SQIVND (reference sequence). V was pared by 5 bases and J by 0 bases, with 9 bases of the junction left unmatched. The CDR3 loop is CASSARDRTNSNQPQHF. The CDR3, as DNA: TGTGCCAGTAGTGCCCGGGACAGGACGAATAGCAATCAGCCCCAGCATTTT.

The chain employs TRBV27 and TRBJ1-5; possibly TRBD1 for D (5 bases). Germline loops: CDR1 MNHEY, CDR2 SMNVEV (reference sequence). The length of the CDR3 is 16 residues. Between the trimmed V and J ends, which lost 1 base and 4 bases, there was a span of 14 bases. In DNA, the CDR3 is TGTGCCAGCAGTTTATTTACGGGGACGGGTAATCAGCCCCAGCATTTT. It yields the protein CASSLFTGTGNQPQHF.

The chain employs TRBV9 and TRBJ2-1, with 7 bases that match TRBD1. Looked up from germline, CDR1 is SGDLS and CDR2 is YYNGEE. V shed 2 bases and J 0 bases; nucleotides not matched to a gene: 8. The CDR3 is 17 amino acids. The CDR3 coding sequence is TGTGCCAGCAGCGTTTCCGGGACAGCTTTCTCCTACAATGAGCAGTTCTTC. It codes for CASSVSGTAFSYNEQFF. The whole variable domain, remainder taken from reference TRBV9 and TRBJ2-1, is DSGVTQTPKHLITATGQRVTLRCSPRSGDLSVYWYQQSLDQGLQFLIQYYNGEERAKGNILERFSAQQFPDLHSELNLSSLELGDSALYFCASSVSGTAFSYNEQFFGPGTRLTVL.